The present entry profiles one T cell receptor beta chain with its context. The repertoire was sequenced with immunoSEQ multiplex PCR; TCRdb's copy has only in-frame clones and lacks some. The data contain roughly 100,000 clones, roughly 96% of them singletons. CDR1 is WSHSY, CDR2 SAAADI, per germline. There are 15 residues in the CDR3. J gave up 1 base and V 7 bases, and 6 bases lay outside the gene matches. This entry comes from a study of technical replicates of blood from a handful of donors. What was sequenced was T cells isolated from PBMCs. The rearrangement uses TRBV10-2 and TRBJ1-5; 8 nucleotides match TRBD1. This receptor was identified in a human donor in good health. The CDR3 spells CASNGNRGSNQPQHF. The CDR3 DNA is TGCGCCAGCAACGGAAACAGGGGGAGCAATCAGCCCCAGCATTTT.